Listed below are T cell receptor beta chains from one sample, sequenced in a study of T cells in Graves' hyperthyroidism and ophthalmopathy. Each CDR3 protein is one row after TCRdb ran MiXCR on the multiplex PCR reads. This sample has over 350,000 distinct CDR3 sequences; roughly an eighth occur once, and the top ten carry around 27%. Material for sequencing was blood. Receptors originate from a man over 45 with Graves' ophthalmopathy. The conserved cysteine and the conserved F or W are not part of the CDR3 here. A D gene is named only where the DNA matches it firmly. Clone size is given for some rows only: seen once, a few or many times, or a class if the clone is expanded.

D gene	V gene	clone size	J gene	CDR3 length	CDR3 protein
TRBD2	TRBV7-2	many	TRBJ2-1	16	ASSLLRLAGGPYNEQF
TRBD1	TRBV5-1	many	TRBJ2-7	14	ASSVGQGQMTYEQY
TRBD1	TRBV29-1	few	TRBJ2-4	11	SVPGQGFNIQY
-	TRBV2	-	TRBJ2-3	11	ASGIDSTDTQY
-	TRBV9	-	TRBJ2-2	11	ASSVYYTGELF
-	TRBV2	many	TRBJ1-6	11	ASSRQVGSPLH
-	TRBV7-8	many	TRBJ1-5	15	ASSSLGAGGGSQPQH
TRBD2	TRBV11-3	many	TRBJ2-1	15	ASSSGLAGGQDNEQF
TRBD1	TRBV18	many	TRBJ2-3	14	ASSPPNRGLADTQY
-	TRBV20-1	many	TRBJ2-3	11	SARKGGTDTQY
-	TRBV7-3	-	TRBJ2-3	12	ASSPEIRTDTQY
TRBD1	TRBV9	few	TRBJ1-2	10	ASSEDRYGYT
TRBD1	TRBV29-1	few	TRBJ2-7	12	SVETGTGNYEQY
TRBD2	TRBV12-3/TRBV12-4	many	TRBJ2-1	13	ASRVTSGIVSEQF
TRBD1	TRBV24-1	-	TRBJ2-5	12	ATSDRGGWETQY
-	TRBV30	many	TRBJ2-3	11	AWSVHRTDTQY
-	TRBV7-9	-	TRBJ2-1	14	ASRVGGGPVGNEQF
TRBD1	TRBV4-2	few	TRBJ1-5	13	ASSGRDREDQPQH
TRBD2	TRBV6-2/TRBV6-3	many	TRBJ2-3	13	ASSYEGLGTDTQY
TRBD2	TRBV20-1	many	TRBJ2-7	13	SATFVSGRAGEQY
-	TRBV4-1	-	TRBJ2-5	11	ASSQWGQETQY
-	TRBV28	-	TRBJ2-2	11	ASRLQGVGELF
TRBD2	TRBV11-2	many	TRBJ2-7	13	ASSLGLGGSYEQY
-	TRBV7-8	many	TRBJ2-4	18	ASSHTTEGWGDEAKNIQY